This is a list of T cell receptor beta chains from one sample in a study of T cells in Graves' hyperthyroidism and ophthalmopathy. MiXCR was run by TCRdb on the multiplex PCR reads, yielding one entry per CDR3 protein. The table shows 620,000 or so distinct CDR3 sequences, with more than 12% occurring only once. Sequencing was carried out using blood. The receptors shown here come from a woman in her fifties or sixties with Graves' ophthalmopathy. The CDR3 runs from the conserved cysteine through the conserved F or W.

V gene: TRBV15
CDR3 protein: CATSRTGNGNTIYF

V gene: TRBV11-3
CDR3 protein: CASFRTGTYNEQFF

V gene: TRBV2
CDR3 protein: CASSPDRGRQKTQYF

V gene: TRBV9
CDR3 protein: CASSDRTGNTEAFF

V gene: TRBV5-1
CDR3 protein: CASSQGTSGLYNEQFF

V gene: TRBV4-1
CDR3 protein: CASSQGQGGGTDTQYF

V gene: TRBV27
CDR3 protein: CASSLTGTGGRGYTF

V gene: TRBV5-1
CDR3 protein: CASSLLWGGRNEQYF

V gene: TRBV7-9
CDR3 protein: CASSPRQGTEAFF

V gene: TRBV10-3
CDR3 protein: CAISEATGANTGELFF

V gene: TRBV24-1
CDR3 protein: CATSGDINTGELFF

V gene: TRBV9
CDR3 protein: CASSAPQRNYGYTF